This T cell receptor beta chain was identified in a study of T cell repertoires in cytomegalovirus infection. The study, taken as a whole, reports: Clonotypes of TCR beta that were HLA-C-restricted and CMV-specific dominated the ex vivo response.

Regarding this clonotype: Its antigen remains unknown.

TCRdb fed the reads into MiXCR, producing one record per CDR3 protein. The table includes about 830,000 distinct CDR3 sequences, 32% detected once. CDR3 size: 13 residues. From germline, CDR1 is MNHEY and CDR2 SMNVEV (reference sequence). Trimming removed 6 bases from V and 8 bases from J, with 14 bases in between. The TCR comes from a human donor in good health (CMV status not recorded). Some clones in this sample may be carry-over from other donors' samples. The source was cultured CD8+ T cells from PBMCs, collected from culture after CMV antigen stimulation. V gene TRBV27 combines with J gene TRBJ2-1, with a tentative D call TRBD1 (7 bases). The CDR3: CASSRGVWDEQFF. DNA for the CDR3: TGTGCCAGCAGCAGGGGGGTTTGGGATGAGCAGTTCTTC.